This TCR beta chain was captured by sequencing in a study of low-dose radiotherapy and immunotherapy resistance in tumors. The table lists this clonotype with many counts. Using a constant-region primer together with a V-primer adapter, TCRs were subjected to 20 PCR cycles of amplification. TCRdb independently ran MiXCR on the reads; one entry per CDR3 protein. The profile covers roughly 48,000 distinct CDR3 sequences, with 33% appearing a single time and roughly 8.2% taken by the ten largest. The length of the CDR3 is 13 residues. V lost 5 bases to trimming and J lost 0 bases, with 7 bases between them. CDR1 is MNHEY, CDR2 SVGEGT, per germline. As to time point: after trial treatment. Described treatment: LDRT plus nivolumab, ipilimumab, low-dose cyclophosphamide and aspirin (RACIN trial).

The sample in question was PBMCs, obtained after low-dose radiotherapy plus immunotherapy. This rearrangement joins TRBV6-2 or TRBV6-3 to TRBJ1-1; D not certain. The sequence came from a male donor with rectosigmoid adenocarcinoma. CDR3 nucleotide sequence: TGTGCCAGCAGTGGACTCATGAACACTGAAGCTTTCTTT. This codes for CASSGLMNTEAFF.